Below, one T cell receptor (beta chain) is given with its context. The antigen is unknown. This table comes from immunoSEQ multiplex PCR, and its TCRdb copy is limited to in-frame clones, with some not included. The profile shows under 20,000 clones, 76% of them singletons. Germline CDR1 is DFQATT and CDR2 is SNEGSKA (reference sequence). Between the trimmed V and J ends, which lost 8 bases and 4 bases, there was a span of 11 bases. There are 11 residues in the CDR3. Time point reported: cycle 4 day 1 (C4D1), after less than seven weeks of nivolumab. All patients experienced relapse after autologous stem cell transplantation, and brentuximab vedotin exposure was variable. This sample was included in a study of PD-1 blockade in classical Hodgkin lymphoma. Study-wide findings and caveats: Patients who initiated nivolumab within 1 year of ASCT were excluded. Factors driving the repertoire differences, possibly disease activity or prior therapy, remain undefined.

The sequenced sample was peripheral blood mononuclear cells (PBMCs), obtained before the fourth cycle of nivolumab. The receptor's source is a human donor with classical Hodgkin lymphoma. The chain carries TRBV20-1 and TRBJ1-2; no definite D call. For the CDR3, the DNA is TGCAGTCTCCATTCCGGCTATGGCTACACCTTC. Amino acids: CSLHSGYGYTF.